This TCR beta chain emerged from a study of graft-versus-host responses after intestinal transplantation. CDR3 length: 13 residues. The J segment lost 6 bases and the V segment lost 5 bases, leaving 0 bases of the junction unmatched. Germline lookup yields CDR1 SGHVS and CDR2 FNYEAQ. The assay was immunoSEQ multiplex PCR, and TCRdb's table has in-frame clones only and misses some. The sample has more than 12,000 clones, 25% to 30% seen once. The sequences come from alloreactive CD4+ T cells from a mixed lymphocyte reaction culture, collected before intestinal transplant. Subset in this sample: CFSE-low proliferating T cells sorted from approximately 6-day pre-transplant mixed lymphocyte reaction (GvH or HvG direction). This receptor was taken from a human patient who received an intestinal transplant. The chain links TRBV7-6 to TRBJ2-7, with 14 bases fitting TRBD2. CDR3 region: CASSGTSGSEQYF. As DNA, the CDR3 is TGTGCCAGCAGCGGGACTAGCGGGAGCGAGCAGTACTTC. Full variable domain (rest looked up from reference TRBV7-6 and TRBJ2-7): GAGVSQSPRYKVTKRGQDVALRCDPISGHVSLYWYRQALGQGPEFLTYFNYEAQQDKSGLPNDRFSAERPEGSISTLTIQRTEQRDSAMYRCASSGTSGSEQYFGPGTRLTVT.